This TCR beta chain emerged from a study of cytomegalovirus exposure and HLA in healthy donors. Trimming removed 0 bases from V and 4 bases from J; junction bases left unmatched: 6. The CDR3 totals 16 residues. Looked up from germline, CDR1 is SGHTA and CDR2 is FQGNSA. The PCR employed 60 Vbeta primers together with 13 Jbeta primers. Under the authors' procedure: Roughly 10 million shared chains were among some 80 million unique TCR beta chains counted in a later analysis. Repertoires were generated with immunoSEQ multiplex PCR, while TCRdb's copy carries only in-frame clones and drops some. That table furnishes V, J and clone size, whereas the DNA furnished D and trimming. The sample records under 200,000 clones, 77% being singletons.

The V gene is TRBV7-2, the J gene TRBJ1-2, with 9 bases identical to TRBD1. The specimen was PBMCs. This TCR came from a woman aged 40 to 50 in good health and CMV-seropositive. As DNA, the CDR3 is TGTGCCAGCAGCTTAGCGTTTGGACAGGGGATCTATGGCTACACCTTC. Encoded protein: CASSLAFGQGIYGYTF.